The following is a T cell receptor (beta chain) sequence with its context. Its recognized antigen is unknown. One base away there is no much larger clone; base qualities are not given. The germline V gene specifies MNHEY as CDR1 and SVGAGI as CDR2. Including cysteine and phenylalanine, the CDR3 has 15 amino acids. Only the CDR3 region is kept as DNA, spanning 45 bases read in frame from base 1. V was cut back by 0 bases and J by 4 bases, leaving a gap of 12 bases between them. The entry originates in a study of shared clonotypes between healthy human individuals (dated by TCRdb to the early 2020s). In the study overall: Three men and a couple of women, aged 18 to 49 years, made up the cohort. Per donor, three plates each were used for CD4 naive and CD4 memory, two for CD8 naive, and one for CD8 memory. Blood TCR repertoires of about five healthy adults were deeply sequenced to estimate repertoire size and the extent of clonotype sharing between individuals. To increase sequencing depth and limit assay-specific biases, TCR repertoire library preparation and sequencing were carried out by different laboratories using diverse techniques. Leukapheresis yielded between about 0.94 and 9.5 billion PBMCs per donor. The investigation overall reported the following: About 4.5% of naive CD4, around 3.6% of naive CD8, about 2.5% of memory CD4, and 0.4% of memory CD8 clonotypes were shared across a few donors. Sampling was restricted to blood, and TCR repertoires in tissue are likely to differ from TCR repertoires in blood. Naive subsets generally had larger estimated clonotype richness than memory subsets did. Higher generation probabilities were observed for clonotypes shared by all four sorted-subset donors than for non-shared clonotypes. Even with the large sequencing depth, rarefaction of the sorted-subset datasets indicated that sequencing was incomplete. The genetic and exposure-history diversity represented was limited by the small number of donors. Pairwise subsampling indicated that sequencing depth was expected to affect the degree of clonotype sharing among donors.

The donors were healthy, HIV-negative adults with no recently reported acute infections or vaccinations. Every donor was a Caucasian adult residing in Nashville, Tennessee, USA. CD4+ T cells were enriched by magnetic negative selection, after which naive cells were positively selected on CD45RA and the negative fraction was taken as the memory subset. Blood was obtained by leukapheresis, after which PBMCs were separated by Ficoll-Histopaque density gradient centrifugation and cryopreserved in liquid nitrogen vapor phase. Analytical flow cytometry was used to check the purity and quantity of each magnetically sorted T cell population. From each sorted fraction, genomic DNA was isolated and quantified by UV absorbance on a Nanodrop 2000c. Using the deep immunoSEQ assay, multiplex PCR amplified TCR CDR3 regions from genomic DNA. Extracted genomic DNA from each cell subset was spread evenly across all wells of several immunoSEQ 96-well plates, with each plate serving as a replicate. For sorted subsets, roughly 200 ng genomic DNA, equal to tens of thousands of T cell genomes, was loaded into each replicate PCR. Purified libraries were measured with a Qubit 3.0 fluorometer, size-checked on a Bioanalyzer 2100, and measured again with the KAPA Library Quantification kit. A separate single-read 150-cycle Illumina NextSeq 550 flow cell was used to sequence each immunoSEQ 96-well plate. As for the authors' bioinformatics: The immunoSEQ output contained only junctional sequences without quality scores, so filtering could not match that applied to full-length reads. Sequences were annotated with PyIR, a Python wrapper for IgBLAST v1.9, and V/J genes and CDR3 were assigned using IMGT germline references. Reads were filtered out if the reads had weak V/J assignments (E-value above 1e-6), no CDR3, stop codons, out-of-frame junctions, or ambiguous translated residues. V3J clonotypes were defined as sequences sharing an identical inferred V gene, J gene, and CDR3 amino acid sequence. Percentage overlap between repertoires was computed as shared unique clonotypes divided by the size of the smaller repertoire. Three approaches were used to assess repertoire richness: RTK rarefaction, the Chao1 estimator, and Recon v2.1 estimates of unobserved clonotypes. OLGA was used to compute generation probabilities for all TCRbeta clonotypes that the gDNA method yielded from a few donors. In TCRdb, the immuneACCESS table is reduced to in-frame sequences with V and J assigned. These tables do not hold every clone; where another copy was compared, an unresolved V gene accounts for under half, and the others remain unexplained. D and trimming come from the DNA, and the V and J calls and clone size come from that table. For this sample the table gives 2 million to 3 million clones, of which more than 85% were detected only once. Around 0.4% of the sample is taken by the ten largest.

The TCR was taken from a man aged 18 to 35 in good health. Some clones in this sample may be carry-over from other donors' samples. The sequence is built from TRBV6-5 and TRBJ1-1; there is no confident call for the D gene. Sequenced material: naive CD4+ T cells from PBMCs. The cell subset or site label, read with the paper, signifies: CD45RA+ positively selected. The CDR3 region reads CASSYSVQDPTEAFF. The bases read TGTGCCAGCAGTTACTCGGTGCAGGATCCCACTGAAGCTTTCTTT.